This T cell receptor (beta chain) was documented in a study of identical twins. Findings of the study overall: Cross-sectional statistical analysis was relied on for the conclusions, without the same donors being followed. Beta out-of-frame sequences showed weaker excess twin sharing.

This clonotype was observed many times. The antigen remains undetermined. CDR3 size: 16 residues. The V segment lost 5 bases and the J segment 14 bases; nucleotides outside the gene matches: 14. TCRdb called the 5' RACE reads again in MiXCR, with one record for every CDR3 protein. The sample has roughly 690,000 distinct CDR3 sequences, 21% seen once. Another study also made use of these data, one on T cells expressing NK-cell markers. That study adds: Among the experiments, several used an anti-gamma-delta TCR antibody to restrict sorting to alpha-beta TCR T cells. These clonotypes additionally ranked first within the CD3+CD56-NKG2C+ fraction of a handful of donors.

This receptor was taken from a woman younger than 30 in good health. Input material: PBMCs. The J gene is TRBJ2-1, the V gene TRBV12-3 or TRBV12-4, with 14 bases aligning to TRBD2. The CDR3 protein is CASSHTGTSGSTVEFF. The CDR3 DNA reads TGTGCCAGCAGTCACACCGGGACTAGCGGGAGTACGGTTGAGTTCTTC.